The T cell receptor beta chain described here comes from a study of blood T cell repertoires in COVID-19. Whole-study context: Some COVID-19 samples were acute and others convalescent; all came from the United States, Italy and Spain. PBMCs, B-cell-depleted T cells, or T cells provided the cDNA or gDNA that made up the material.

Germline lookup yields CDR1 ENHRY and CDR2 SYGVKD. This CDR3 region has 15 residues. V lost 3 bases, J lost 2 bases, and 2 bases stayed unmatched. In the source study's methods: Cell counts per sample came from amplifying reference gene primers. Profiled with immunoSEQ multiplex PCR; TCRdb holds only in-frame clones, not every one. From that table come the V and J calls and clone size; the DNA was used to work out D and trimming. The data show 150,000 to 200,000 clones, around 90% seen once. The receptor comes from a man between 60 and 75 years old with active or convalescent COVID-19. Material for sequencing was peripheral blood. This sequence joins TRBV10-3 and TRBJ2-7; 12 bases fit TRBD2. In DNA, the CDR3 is TGTGCCATCAGTGAAAGACTAGCGGGGGCCTACGAGCAGTACTTC. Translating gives CAISERLAGAYEQYF.